One sample yielded the 21 T cell receptor beta chains listed below, sequenced in a study of T cells in Graves' hyperthyroidism and ophthalmopathy. The CDR3 regions of TCR beta were amplified from RNA transcripts. The HTBI primer set was used in a first-round RT-PCR of the TCR CDR3. Each CDR3 protein gets one entry after TCRdb re-called the multiplex PCR reads with MiXCR. The sample has 560,000 or so distinct CDR3 sequences, approximately 20% seen once. Material: blood. All receptors derive from a man aged 35-49 years with Graves' ophthalmopathy.

There are a few counts of this clonotype. The chain carries TRBV7-9 and TRBJ2-1; TRBD2 matches 8 bases. V was clipped by 1 base and J by 8 bases; unmatched bases: 10. The CDR3 spans 16 residues. The germline V gene encodes CDR1 SEHNR and CDR2 FQNEAQ (reference sequence). The CDR3 nucleotides are TGTGCCAGCAGCTTAGTTGCGGGACTAGTTTATGATGAGCAGTTCTTC. Protein product: CASSLVAGLVYDEQFF.

This clonotype turned up a few times. The V call is TRBV18, the J call TRBJ1-1; D unclear. Looked up from germline, CDR1 is KGHSH and CDR2 is LQKENI. The CDR3 length is 14 residues. V was pared by 6 bases and J by 5 bases, with 16 bases between. The CDR3 DNA sequence: TGTGCCAGCTCCCCCGTTCGGGGAGTGACTGAAGCTTTCTTT. Protein: CASSPVRGVTEAFF. The full variable domain, rest sourced from reference TRBV18 and TRBJ1-1, is NAGVMQNPRHLVRRRGQEARLRCSPMKGHSHVYWYRQLPEEGLKFMVYLQKENIIDESGMPKERFSAEFPKEGPSILRIQQVVRGDSAAYFCASSPVRGVTEAFFGQGTRLTVV.

This CDR3 reads CASSFPGGTQETQYF. CDR3 bases: TGTGCCAGCAGTTTTCCAGGGGGCACGCAAGAGACCCAGTACTTC. This sequence joins TRBV6-1 and TRBJ2-5; 8 bases fit TRBD1. The CDR3 loop spans 15 amino acids. Germline CDR1 is MNHNS and CDR2 is SASEGT. The J segment lost 2 bases and the V segment lost 5 bases, leaving 7 bases of the junction unmatched.

This sequence joins TRBV5-1 and TRBJ2-7; 8 bases match TRBD2. Looked up from germline, CDR1 is SGHRS and CDR2 is YFSETQ. V shed 3 bases, J shed 7 bases, and the junction held 9 bases outside the gene matches. The CDR3 extends over 14 amino acids. The CDR3 DNA is TGCGCCAGCAGCTCTCTTGCGGGAGGTGGTGAGCAGTACTTC. This gives the protein CASSSLAGGGEQYF. Full variable domain (outside the CDR3, taken from reference TRBV5-1 and TRBJ2-7): KAGVTQTPRYLIKTRGQQVTLSCSPISGHRSVSWYQQTPGQGLQFLFEYFSETQRNKGNFPGRFSGRQFSNSRSEMNVSTLELGDSALYLCASSSLAGGGEQYFGPGTRLTVT.

In this sample, this clonotype turned up many times. The chain combines TRBV2 with TRBJ2-7; D is perhaps TRBD1 (6 bases). V lost 6 bases, J lost 4 bases, and 16 bases lay in between. In germline, CDR1 is SNHLY, CDR2 FYNNEI. There are 14 residues in the CDR3. The CDR3 here is CASRLRTVTYEQYF. The CDR3 DNA reads as TGTGCCAGCAGGTTACGGACAGTGACGTACGAGCAGTACTTC. Full variable domain (rest looked up from reference TRBV2 and TRBJ2-7): EPEVTQTPSHQVTQMGQEVILRCVPISNHLYFYWYRQILGQKVEFLVSFYNNEISEKSEIFDDQFSVERPDGSNFTLKIRSTKLEDSAMYFCASRLRTVTYEQYFGPGTRLTVT.

The V and J genes are TRBV4-1 and TRBJ2-7; possibly TRBD1 for D (5 bases). The CDR3 totals 13 residues. CDR1 and CDR2 from the germline V gene are MGHRA and YSYEKL. V lost 6 bases to trimming and J lost 2 bases, with 11 bases between them. CDR3 nucleotides: TGCGCCAGCAGAGCCCAGGGTGCCTACGAGCAGTACTTC. Translation: CASRAQGAYEQYF.

This clonotype was seen more than once but under ten times. This chain links TRBV7-8 with TRBJ1-5, with TRBD1 matching 9 bases. Germline CDR1 is SGHVS and CDR2 is FQNEAQ. V was pared by 5 bases and J by 8 bases, with 7 bases of the junction left unmatched. CDR3 length: 14 amino acids. CDR3 DNA sequence: TGTGCCAGCAGCCAGGGACAGGGAAAAGAGCCCCAGCATTTT. Its translation is CASSQGQGKEPQHF.

This clonotype occurred a few times. The chain links TRBV4-2 to TRBJ2-3, with 7 bases matching TRBD2. The V gene end was trimmed by 0 bases and the J gene end by 2 bases; junction bases not matched to a gene: 11. This CDR3 comprises 18 residues. Germline loops: CDR1 LGHNA, CDR2 YNFKEQ. The CDR3 bases are TGTGCCAGCAGCCAAGATCGGGCTAGCGGATCATTCACAGATACGCAGTATTTT. Translation: CASSQDRASGSFTDTQYF.

V and J are TRBV12-3 or TRBV12-4 and TRBJ2-2; 9 bases align to TRBD1. V gave up 4 bases and J gave up 0 bases; unmatched junction bases: 6. This CDR3 spans 17 amino acids. The CDR3 sequence: CASSSPTGGPNTGELFF. The DNA for the CDR3 is TGTGCCAGCAGTTCACCCACAGGGGGCCCGAACACCGGGGAGCTGTTTTTT.

The V and J genes are TRBV5-1 and TRBJ2-5; tentatively, D is TRBD1 (6 bases). The CDR3 contains 14 residues. The germline CDR1 and CDR2 sequences are SGHRS and YFSETQ. V shed 0 bases and J shed 4 bases, with 10 bases lying between them. CDR3 sequence reads: CASSLGQVGETQYF. The CDR3 DNA sequence: TGCGCCAGCAGCTTGGGACAGGTGGGAGAGACCCAGTACTTC.

This clonotype was seen ten or more times. J is TRBJ1-5 and V is TRBV20-1, with TRBD1 matching 7 bases. The germline V gene encodes CDR1 DFQATT and CDR2 SNEGSKA (reference sequence). The CDR3 runs to 14 residues. V dropped 4 bases and J dropped 3; count of bases not matched to a gene: 6. This chain's CDR3 is CSATRDSSNQPQHF. The DNA of the CDR3 is TGCAGTGCTACAAGGGACAGCTCCAATCAGCCCCAGCATTTT.

This clonotype showed up many times. The chain joins TRBV4-3 to TRBJ2-1, with TRBD2 identical over 7 bases. This CDR3 spans 14 amino acids. Germline V gene lookup returns CDR1 LGHNA and CDR2 YSLEER. J lost 5 bases, V lost 3 bases, and 4 bases had no gene match. The CDR3 DNA reads TGCGCCAGCAGCCAGGCGGGAGTGGACAATGAGCAGTTCTTC. Translation: CASSQAGVDNEQFF.

This clonotype was recorded once. This sequence joins TRBV20-1 and TRBJ2-1; possibly TRBD1 or TRBD2 for D (6 bases each). V was pared by 1 base and J by 10 bases, with 14 bases between. This CDR3 region has 13 residues. Looked up from germline, CDR1 is DFQATT and CDR2 is SNEGSKA (reference sequence). The CDR3 coding sequence is TGCAGTGCTAGAGGGGGGGCAAGGGGGGAGCAGTTCTTC. Protein sequence: CSARGGARGEQFF.

This clonotype was seen at least ten times. The chain recombines TRBV28 with TRBJ2-7; 12 bases match TRBD1. V shed 2 bases and J 1 base; nucleotides not matched to a gene: 21. There are 22 residues in the CDR3. Germline V CDR1 and CDR2: MDHEN, SYDVKM. The CDR3 DNA sequence: TGTGCCAGCAGTTTAGGGGACAGGGGGCGAGGGGCTACCTACTGGGGGTCCTACGAGCAGTACTTC. This sequence encodes CASSLGDRGRGATYWGSYEQYF.

This clonotype came up many times. The V call is TRBV5-4, the J call TRBJ2-7; TRBD2 matches 9 bases. J gave up 1 base and V 2 bases, and 7 bases lay outside the gene matches. CDR3 size: 16 residues. Germline V gives CDR1 SGHNT, CDR2 YYREEE (reference sequence). CDR3 coding DNA: TGTGCCAGCAGCTTAGGAGCGGGGGGCGTGTCCTACGAGCAGTACTTC. Its protein product is CASSLGAGGVSYEQYF. Together with reference TRBV5-4 and TRBJ2-7, the CDR3 gives the full variable domain: ETGVTQSPTHLIKTRGQQVTLRCSSQSGHNTVSWYQQALGQGPQFIFQYYREEENGRGNFPPRFSGLQFPNYSSELNVNALELDDSALYLCASSLGAGGVSYEQYFGPGTRLTVT.

On this clonotype: This sequence may be a read error, since a much larger clone differs from it by one base. The rearrangement links TRBV20-1 to TRBJ2-1; 9 nucleotides align to TRBD1. This CDR3 comprises 16 residues. CDR1 and CDR2 (germline): DFQATT, SNEGSKA (reference sequence). Trimming at V came to 1 base and at J to 0 bases, leaving 4 bases not matched to a gene. The CDR3 DNA reads as TGCAGTGCTAGAGGGGACAGGGCGCCCTCCTACAATGAGCAGTTCTTC. Its translation: CSARGDRAPSYNEQFF.

The chain uses TRBV12-3 or TRBV12-4 and TRBJ1-5, with a possible D match to TRBD1 (6 bases). CDR3 length: 12 amino acids. V was trimmed by 6 bases and J by 9 bases, leaving 12 bases between them. This chain's CDR3 is CASRQQGRPQHF. Written as DNA, the CDR3 is TGTGCCAGCAGACAACAGGGTCGGCCCCAGCATTTT.

This clonotype has more than one count but fewer than ten. The rearrangement links TRBV6-1 to TRBJ1-2, with D maybe TRBD1 (5 bases). The CDR3 totals 13 residues. Per the germline V gene, CDR1 is MNHNS and CDR2 is SASEGT. V was shortened by 6 bases and J by 7 bases, with 15 bases between the two germline ends. In nucleotides, the CDR3 is TGTGCCAGCAGGGCCGGGGGTAGAGGTGGCTACACCTTC. Amino acids: CASRAGGRGGYTF.

This clonotype was recorded at least ten times. This chain links TRBV7-9 with TRBJ2-1; 9 bases map to TRBD2. This CDR3 comprises 15 residues. CDR1 SEHNR and CDR2 FQNEAQ come from the germline V gene (reference sequence). Trimming removed 5 bases from V and 6 bases from J; junction bases left unmatched: 8. The CDR3 region has the DNA TGTGCCAGCAGCCCCCGGGCGGGAGGGGGCAATGAGCAGTTCTTC. This translates into CASSPRAGGGNEQFF.

The chain links TRBV5-1 to TRBJ1-1, with D unresolved. CDR3 size: 16 residues. The V end lost 4 bases, the J end lost 5 bases, and 21 bases lay between the germline ends. In germline, CDR1 is SGHRS, CDR2 YFSETQ. CDR3 in amino acids: CASSLHMTGSHTEAFF. CDR3 nucleotide sequence: TGCGCCAGCAGCCTACATATGACCGGTAGTCATACTGAAGCTTTCTTT.

In this sample, this clonotype turned up many times. The chain joins TRBV20-1 to TRBJ1-2, with TRBD1 as a possible D gene (6 bases). Looked up from germline, CDR1 is DFQATT and CDR2 is SNEGSKA (reference sequence). This CDR3 comprises 14 residues. The germline V and J ends were trimmed by 3 bases and 5 bases, with 16 bases remaining between them. DNA of the CDR3: TGCAGTGCTAGGGACACAGGGAGTGGATATGGCTACACCTTC. Encoded protein: CSARDTGSGYGYTF.